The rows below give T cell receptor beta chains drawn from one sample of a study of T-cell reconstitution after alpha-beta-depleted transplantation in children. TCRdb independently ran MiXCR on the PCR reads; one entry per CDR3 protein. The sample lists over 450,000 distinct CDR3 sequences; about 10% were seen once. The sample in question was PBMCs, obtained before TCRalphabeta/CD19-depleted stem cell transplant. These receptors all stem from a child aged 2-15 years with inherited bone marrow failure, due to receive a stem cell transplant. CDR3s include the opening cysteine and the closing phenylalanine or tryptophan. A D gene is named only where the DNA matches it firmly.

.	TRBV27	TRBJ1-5	CASSLYPYSNQPQHF
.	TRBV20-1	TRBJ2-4	CSARDSRGAKNIQYF
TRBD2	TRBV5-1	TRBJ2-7	CASRPTSGGSSYEQYF
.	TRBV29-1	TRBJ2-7	CSVFLVLGYEQYF
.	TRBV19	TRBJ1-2	CASSAPQDPNYGYTF
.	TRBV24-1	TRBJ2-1	CATRGRPGENEQFF
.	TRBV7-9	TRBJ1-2	CASSFEQGGGYTF
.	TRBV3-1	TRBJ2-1	CASSQVRTEQFF
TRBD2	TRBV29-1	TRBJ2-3	CSVAGLAGETDTQYF
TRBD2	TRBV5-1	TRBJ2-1	CASSFSGTSNEQFF
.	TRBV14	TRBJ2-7	CASSQPRRISYEQYF
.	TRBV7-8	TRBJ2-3	CASSFTRSTDTQYF
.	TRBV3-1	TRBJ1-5	CASSQGAWGNQPQHF
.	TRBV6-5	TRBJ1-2	CASSYSIRGGSPYGYTF
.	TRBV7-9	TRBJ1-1	CASILPPGIGNTEAFF
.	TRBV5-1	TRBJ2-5	CASSFGAGEETQYF
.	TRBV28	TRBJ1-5	CASNLRWGINQPQHF
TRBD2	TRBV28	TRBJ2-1	CASSPGLAEYNEQFF
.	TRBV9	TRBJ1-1	CASSVGGITEAFF
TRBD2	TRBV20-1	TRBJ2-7	CSAGFGTSSYEQYF
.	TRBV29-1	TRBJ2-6	CSVDEGTGANVLTF
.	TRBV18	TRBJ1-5	CASSLVSGTQSNQPQHF
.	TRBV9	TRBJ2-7	CASSLGPETPEQYF
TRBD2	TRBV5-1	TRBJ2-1	CASSWGIAGVYNEQFF
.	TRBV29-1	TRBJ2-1	CSVDRGSNYNEQFF
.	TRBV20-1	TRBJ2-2	CSARLVPLNTGELFF